This T cell receptor (beta chain) was retrieved from a study of OX40 agonist ivuxolimab in advanced cancers. Overall study context: Patients were given ivuxolimab, an antibody that agonizes OX40 (CD134). In this trial design, patients received ivuxolimab intravenously at 0.01 to 10 mg/kg every 2 weeks. Partial responses were achieved by three patients, of whom one had hepatocellular carcinoma and two had cutaneous melanoma.

Germline CDR1 reads SNHLY; CDR2 reads FYNNEI. The J segment lost 3 bases and the V segment lost 6 bases, leaving 5 bases of the junction unmatched. The CDR3 is made up of 14 amino acids. Blood got drawn at baseline, again on cycle 4 day 1, and then on cycle 7 day 1. TCRdb keeps only in-frame clones here, not all; method: immunoSEQ multiplex PCR. The sample comprises about 88,000 clones, approximately 85% of which are singletons, and 3.5% to 4% rests with the top ten. This receptor was obtained from an adult with an advanced solid tumor such as melanoma, head and neck, liver or kidney cancer. The specimen comprised CD4+ or CD8+ T cells sorted from blood, sampled in a trial of the OX40 agonist ivuxolimab. The V call is TRBV2, the J call TRBJ1-5, with 7 bases fitting TRBD1. The CDR3: CASSRDSLNQPQHF. In DNA, the CDR3 is TGTGCCAGCAGCCGGGACAGCCTCAATCAGCCCCAGCATTTT.